The rows below give T cell receptor beta chains drawn from one sample of a study of OX40 agonist ivuxolimab in advanced cancers. Produced via immunoSEQ multiplex PCR; TCRdb's table is partial and in-frame only. The table has about 21,000 clones, roughly 82% seen once; the top ten hold approximately 3%. Sequencing was performed on CD4+ or CD8+ T cells sorted from blood, taken in a trial of the OX40 agonist ivuxolimab. These receptors were obtained from an adult with an advanced solid tumor such as melanoma, head and neck, liver or kidney cancer. Each CDR3 is given with its conserved first and last residue. D genes are given only for firm matches. Only some rows state a clone size, as once, few, many or a class for expanded clones.

>TRBV19|-|TRBJ1-2|TRBD1
CASTPGTGNGYTF
TGTGCCAGTACCCCCGGGACAGGGAATGGCTACACCTTC
>TRBV7-9|once|TRBJ2-2|TRBD1
CASSLGTGFYTGELFF
TGTGCCAGCAGCTTGGGGACAGGGTTTTACACCGGGGAGCTGTTTTTT
>TRBV7-2|few|TRBJ2-7|-
CASSLSVAYEQYF
TGTGCCAGCAGCTTATCCGTGGCCTACGAGCAGTACTTC
>TRBV7-6|few|TRBJ2-2|TRBD2
CASSYLTGGPDGELFF
TGTGCCAGCAGCTATTTGACGGGAGGGCCAGACGGGGAGCTGTTTTTT
>TRBV7-2|-|TRBJ1-3|TRBD1
CASSSGQGRAGNTIYF
TGTGCCAGCAGCTCGGGACAGGGGAGGGCTGGAAACACCATATATTTT
>TRBV7-9|-|TRBJ1-3|-
CASTPFLRNTIYF
TGTGCCAGCACTCCCTTTCTTAGAAACACCATATATTTT
>TRBV4-1|-|TRBJ2-2|-
CASSPVISSITGELFF
TGCGCCAGCAGCCCTGTTATTAGCTCCATTACCGGGGAGCTGTTTTTT
>TRBV5-5|once|TRBJ1-3|-
CASSFDSTIYF
TGTGCCAGCAGCTTCGACAGCACCATATATTTT
>TRBV2|few|TRBJ2-4|TRBD2
CASSEFGGAKNIQYF
TGTGCCAGCAGTGAATTCGGGGGGGCCAAAAACATTCAGTACTTC
>TRBV5-1|-|TRBJ2-7|TRBD2
CASSALAGSYEQYF
TGCGCCAGCAGCGCCCTAGCGGGAAGTTACGAGCAGTACTTC
>TRBV7-2|-|TRBJ2-3|TRBD2
CASSREGFTDTQYF
TGTGCCAGCAGTAGGGAGGGATTCACAGATACGCAGTATTTT
>TRBV9|-|TRBJ2-7|TRBD1
CASSGGTGAREQCF
TGTGCCAGCAGCGGAGGGACAGGAGCCCGAGAGCAGTGCTTC
>TRBV9|-|TRBJ2-6|TRBD2
CASSSGLAGDGANVLTF
TGTGCCAGCAGCTCGGGACTAGCGGGGGATGGGGCCAACGTCCTGACTTTC
>TRBV5-8|once|TRBJ1-6|TRBD1
CASSRTGFYNSPLHF
TGTGCCAGCAGCCGGACAGGGTTCTATAATTCACCCCTCCACTTT
>TRBV19|-|TRBJ2-1|-
CASLAESYNEQFF
TGTGCCAGCCTGGCAGAATCCTACAATGAGCAGTTCTTC
>TRBV7-2|-|TRBJ2-4|TRBD1
CASSPKGGTGNNIQYF
TGTGCCAGCAGTCCTAAAGGAGGGACAGGGAATAACATTCAGTACTTC
>TRBV6-6|-|TRBJ1-2|TRBD1
CASSETGSYGYTF
TGTGCCAGCAGTGAGACAGGGAGCTATGGCTACACCTTC
>TRBV9|-|TRBJ2-6|-
CASSPSGSGANVLTF
TGTGCCAGCAGCCCTTCGGGATCAGGGGCCAACGTCCTGACTTTC
>TRBV6-5|few|TRBJ1-5|-
CASSPSPRQPQHF
TGTGCCAGCAGTCCATCACCTAGGCAGCCCCAGCATTTT
>TRBV27|few|TRBJ2-4|TRBD1
CASSLGPGQGTKNIQYF
TGTGCCAGCAGTTTAGGTCCGGGACAGGGTACCAAAAACATTCAGTACTTC
>TRBV6-5|-|TRBJ1-6|-
CATWGFYNSPLHF
TGTGCCACGTGGGGGTTCTATAATTCACCCCTCCACTTT
>TRBV19|once|TRBJ1-2|-
CATKQGPNYGYTF
TGTGCCACCAAACAGGGCCCAAACTATGGCTACACCTTC
>TRBV19|few|TRBJ1-5|-
CASSLLGEEGQPQHF
TGTGCCAGTAGTCTTCTCGGGGAGGAGGGGCAGCCCCAGCATTTT
>TRBV2|few|TRBJ1-6|TRBD1
CASSEFGNTLGTGGNSPLHF
TGTGCCAGCAGTGAATTCGGTAACACGCTAGGGACAGGCGGGAATTCACCCCTCCACTTT
>TRBV19|once|TRBJ2-5|TRBD2
CASSLTSGRALGETQYF
TGTGCCAGTAGTCTGACTAGCGGGAGGGCTTTGGGCGAGACCCAGTACTTC
>TRBV5-1|-|TRBJ2-3|TRBD2
CASAWTSAERDTQYF
TGCGCCAGCGCCTGGACTAGCGCGGAGAGAGATACGCAGTATTTT